This TCR beta chain was retrieved from a study of molecular identifiers for immune sequencing clone quantification. Study at large: In replicates, the authors split RNA from approximately 20,000 or 100,000 naive CD8 cells five ways and sequenced four.

Study outcomes and limitations: More than 97% of effector molecules, versus under 1% of naive-cell molecules, belonged to clones above 20 RNA copies.

TCRdb recomputed calls from the PCR reads with MiXCR, one row per CDR3 protein. The table lists around 470,000 distinct CDR3 sequences, around 21% of them singletons, with about 0.8% in the top ten. Germline V gene sequence: CDR1 MNHEY, CDR2 SMNVEV (reference sequence). Trimming cost V 1 base and J 7 bases; bases outside gene matches: 0. This CDR3 is built from 12 residues. Notes on this clonotype: Its antigen remains unidentified.

The sequence derives from a human donor in good health. Some libraries in this study had Jurkat cell RNA spiked in. The V and J genes are TRBV27 and TRBJ1-1, with 7 positions matching TRBD1. The sample consisted of naive CD8+ T cells from blood, with Jurkat cell RNA spiked in. This sample's subset: FACS-sorted CD8+CD4-CCR7+CD45RA+ naive T cells. Written as DNA, the CDR3 is TGTGCCAGCAGTTTATACAGGGGTGAAGCTTTCTTT. Protein product: CASSLYRGEAFF.